This entry lists 26 T cell receptor beta chains sequenced from one sample in a study of cytomegalovirus exposure and HLA in healthy donors. Primers included in the PCR were 60 Vbeta and 13 Jbeta primers. Assay: immunoSEQ multiplex PCR; the TCRdb copy retains only in-frame clones and omits some. The sample contains roughly 180,000 clones, roughly 80% of which appear only once. The sample consisted of PBMCs. These receptors were collected from a man younger than 40 in good health and CMV-seropositive.

The chain joins TRBV30 to TRBJ2-3; no definite D call. Trimming pared 1 base from V and 5 bases from J, leaving 13 bases between. This CDR3 is built from 14 residues. The V gene's germline CDR1 is GTSNPN and CDR2 SVGIG (reference sequence). CDR3: CAWSGSTVVDTQYF. The CDR3 DNA sequence: TGTGCCTGGAGTGGTAGTACCGTTGTAGATACGCAGTATTTT.

J is TRBJ2-3 and V is TRBV9; TRBD2 agrees at 10 bases. The germline V gene encodes CDR1 SGDLS and CDR2 YYNGEE. J lost 3 bases, V lost 0 bases, and 1 base had no gene match. The CDR3 consists of 15 residues. The DNA of the CDR3 is TGTGCCAGCAGCGTAGCGGGACTAGCGACAGATACGCAGTATTTT. This codes for CASSVAGLATDTQYF.

The chain recombines TRBV6-5 with TRBJ1-1, with D unclear. Trimming shortened V by 0 bases and J by 0 bases, and 8 bases separated the two germline ends. Germline V gene sequence: CDR1 MNHEY, CDR2 SVGAGI. The length of the CDR3 is 15 residues. The CDR3: CASSYSPGMNTEAFF. The CDR3 region has the DNA TGTGCCAGCAGTTACTCCCCGGGGATGAACACTGAAGCTTTCTTT.

V usage is TRBV5-1 and J usage is TRBJ1-3; D is ambiguous. Trimming cost V 4 bases and J 0 bases, with 8 bases left between them. The CDR3 consists of 14 residues. CDR1 is SGHRS and CDR2 is YFSETQ in the germline V gene. The CDR3 here is CASSSGISGNTIYF. Here the CDR3 DNA reads TGCGCCAGCAGCAGCGGGATCTCTGGAAACACCATATATTTT.

The chain recombines TRBV5-4 with TRBJ2-5; D perhaps matches TRBD1 (5 bases). The J call may be wrong; the DNA end is better matched by TRBJ2-7. The CDR3 has 13 residues. CDR1 is SGHNT, CDR2 YYREEE, per germline (reference sequence). As DNA, the CDR3 is TGTGCCAGCAGCTTGGGACAGTCCTACGAGCAGTACTTC. Its protein is CASSLGQSYEQYF.

J is TRBJ2-2 and V is TRBV11-2; 10 bases fit TRBD2. With 1 base clipped from V and 6 bases from J, the junction kept 5 bases outside the gene matches. This CDR3 region has 16 residues. The germline gives CDR1 SGHAT, CDR2 FQNNGV. CDR3 amino acids: CASSLVLAGESGELFF. For the CDR3, the DNA is TGTGCCAGCAGCTTAGTTCTAGCGGGAGAGTCCGGGGAGCTGTTTTTT.

The rearrangement links TRBV27 to TRBJ2-3, with a tentative D call TRBD1 (5 bases). CDR1 and CDR2 (germline): MNHEY, SMNVEV (reference sequence). The CDR3 sequence is 14 residues long. V lost 1 base, J lost 7 bases, and 12 bases lay in between. The CDR3 DNA reads TGTGCCAGCAGTTTATTGGCAGGGTCGAATACGCAGTATTTT. Translation gives CASSLLAGSNTQYF.

The CDR3 bases are TGTGCCAGCAGTTGGAGAAATGAGCAGTTCTTC. Residues: CASSWRNEQFF. V gene TRBV27 combines with J gene TRBJ2-1; no definite D call. Germline-derived CDR1 and CDR2 are MNHEY and SMNVEV (reference sequence). The CDR3 extends over 11 amino acids. Trimming stripped 4 bases from V and 7 bases from J, with 5 bases between.

This chain joins TRBV5-6 and TRBJ1-1, with a tentative D call TRBD1 (5 bases). The V and J ends lost 4 bases and 0 bases respectively, with 7 bases between them. Per germline, CDR1 SGHDT and CDR2 YYEEEE. CDR3 length: 13 amino acids. The CDR3 DNA is TGTGCCAGCAGCGGGGGGTTGAACACTGAAGCTTTCTTT. This sequence encodes CASSGGLNTEAFF.

V usage is TRBV4-2 and J usage is TRBJ2-3; TRBD2 matches 9 bases. The J segment lost 2 bases and the V segment lost 0 bases, leaving 15 bases of the junction unmatched. CDR3 length equals 20 residues. Germline loops: CDR1 LGHNA, CDR2 YNFKEQ. The CDR3 DNA reads as TGTGCCAGCAGCCAAGATCAAGTAGTAAGCGGGAGGCTCAACACAGATACGCAGTATTTT. Amino acids: CASSQDQVVSGRLNTDTQYF.

This chain uses TRBV28 with TRBJ2-7; 7 bases line up with TRBD2. This CDR3 is built from 19 residues. The germline V gene encodes CDR1 MDHEN and CDR2 SYDVKM. Trimming removed 6 bases from V and 2 bases from J; junction bases left unmatched: 22. CDR3 in amino acids: CASSFPIGGSGAATYEQYF. The CDR3 DNA follows: TGTGCCAGCAGCTTCCCTATCGGGGGGAGCGGGGCTGCAACCTACGAGCAGTACTTC.

V usage is TRBV7-2 and J usage is TRBJ2-2, with TRBD1 as a possible D gene (5 bases). This CDR3 contains 14 residues. V was clipped by 9 bases and J by 0 bases, with 11 bases between them. Germline V CDR1 and CDR2: SGHTA, FQGNSA. The CDR3 bases are TGTGCCAGAGGAGACAGTCCGAACACCGGGGAGCTGTTTTTT. As protein: CARGDSPNTGELFF. The full variable domain, with the rest looked up from reference TRBV7-2 and TRBJ2-2, is GAGVSQSPSNKVTEKGKDVELRCDPISGHTALYWYRQSLGQGLEFLIYFQGNSAPDKSGLPSDRFSAERTGGSVSTLTIQRTQQEDSAVYLCARGDSPNTGELFFGEGSRLTVL.

CDR3 DNA: TGCGCCAGCAGCCAGTCTAGCGGAAGCGAGCAGTACTTC. Translated: CASSQSSGSEQYF. The chain recombines TRBV4-3 with TRBJ2-7, with 7 bases fitting TRBD2. The CDR3 runs 13 residues. Per germline, CDR1 LGHNA and CDR2 YSLEER. V lost 3 bases, J lost 6 bases, and 5 bases stayed unmatched.

CDR3 nucleotides: TGTGCCAGCAGCCTCCGGGACAATGAGCAGTTCTTC. It yields the protein CASSLRDNEQFF. The genes are TRBV7-6 and TRBJ2-1; no reliable D call. CDR3 length equals 12 residues. V lost 5 bases and J lost 5, with 7 bases in between. Germline V gene sequence: CDR1 SGHVS, CDR2 FNYEAQ.

The rearrangement joins TRBV19 to TRBJ2-7; 11 nucleotides align to TRBD2. The CDR3 length is 18 residues. After removal of 5 bases from V and 0 bases from J, the junction contained 12 bases not matched to a gene. Germline assignment: CDR1 LNHDA and CDR2 SQIVND (reference sequence). This CDR3 is CASSEQRTSGSHSYEQYF. CDR3 sequence (DNA): TGTGCCAGTAGTGAACAAAGGACTAGCGGGTCCCACTCCTACGAGCAGTACTTC.

This clone was observed once. V and J are TRBV28 and TRBJ2-7; D is undetermined. V was shortened by 6 bases and J by 7 bases, with 10 bases between the two germline ends. The germline V gene has CDR1 MDHEN and CDR2 SYDVKM. The CDR3 spans 11 residues. The CDR3 sequence: CASSSTVEQYF. CDR3 DNA: TGTGCCAGCAGCTCCACGGTTGAGCAGTACTTC.

The genes are TRBV19 and TRBJ2-2, with D possibly being TRBD2 (5 bases). Germline loops: CDR1 LNHDA, CDR2 SQIVND (reference sequence). The CDR3 is 11 residues long. V lost 6 bases, J lost 8 bases, and 7 bases lay in between. The CDR3 DNA is TGTGCCAGTAGCCCGGGGGGGGAGCTGTTTTTT. Translated: CASSPGGELFF.

The V gene is TRBV15, the J gene TRBJ2-3, with D hard to call. CDR1 and CDR2 (germline): LNHNV, YYDKDF (reference sequence). V lost 6 bases, J lost 0 bases, and 7 bases lay in between. CDR3 length equals 13 residues. The CDR3 spells CATRRTSTDTQYF. In DNA form, the CDR3 reads TGTGCCACCAGGCGTACTAGCACAGATACGCAGTATTTT.

J is TRBJ2-1 and V is TRBV11-3; 8 nucleotides align to TRBD1. Germline trimming cut 5 bases from V and 4 bases from J; bases unmatched to any gene: 4. This CDR3 comprises 14 residues. The germline CDR1 and CDR2 sequences are SGHNT and YENEEA. The CDR3, as DNA: TGTGCCAGCAGCGGGACAGGCGGATACAATGAGCAGTTCTTC. It specifies CASSGTGGYNEQFF.

The V gene is TRBV14, the J gene TRBJ2-7; 10 bases are shared with TRBD1. Germline V gene data show CDR1 as SGHDN and CDR2 as FVKESK. The CDR3 runs to 14 residues. V was pared by 4 bases and J by 5 bases, with 5 bases of the junction left unmatched. CDR3 coding DNA: TGTGCCAGCAGCCCCGCGACAGGGGGCAACGAGCAGTACTTC. It is translated as CASSPATGGNEQYF. The variable domain in full, completed from reference TRBV14 and TRBJ2-7, reads EAGVTQFPSHSVIEKGQTVTLRCDPISGHDNLYWYRRVMGKEIKFLLHFVKESKQDESGMPNNRFLAERTGGTYSTLKVQPAELEDSGVYFCASSPATGGNEQYFGPGTRLTVT.

This chain uses TRBV2 with TRBJ1-5, with D unresolved. Trimming cost V 8 bases and J 5 bases, with 16 bases left between them. The CDR3 sequence is 14 residues long. The V gene's germline CDR1 is SNHLY and CDR2 FYNNEI. The CDR3 nucleotides are TGTGCCAGCGACCTAGGGAGATTTTATCAGCCCCAGCATTTT. Protein: CASDLGRFYQPQHF.

The V gene is TRBV4-2, the J gene TRBJ2-5; 7 bases align to TRBD2. Per germline, CDR1 LGHNA and CDR2 YNFKEQ. This CDR3 is 15 amino acids long. J gave up 3 bases and V 2 bases, and 6 bases lay outside the gene matches. The CDR3 coding sequence is TGTGCCAGCAGCCAAACCCAGCTAGCGGAAGAGACCCAGTACTTC. It encodes CASSQTQLAEETQYF.

The chain employs TRBV6-1 and TRBJ1-1; D is uncertain. CDR3 length: 15 amino acids. Trimming removed 3 bases at V and 4 bases at J, with 15 bases between. Germline V lookup: CDR1 MNHNS, CDR2 SASEGT. In DNA form, the CDR3 reads TGTGCCAGCAGTGACTCAGGATCCGTGGGCACTGAAGCTTTCTTT. It translates to CASSDSGSVGTEAFF.

This chain uses TRBV18 with TRBJ1-3; perhaps TRBD1 as D (5 bases). This CDR3 is built from 19 residues. The V end was cut by 0 bases, the J end by 0 bases, with 18 bases between. Germline CDR1 reads KGHSH; CDR2 reads LQKENI. The CDR3 protein is CASSPPNGGGRDSGNTIYF. The CDR3 DNA reads TGTGCCAGCTCACCACCGAATGGGGGGGGACGTGACTCTGGAAACACCATATATTTT.

This rearrangement joins TRBV6-5 to TRBJ1-2; D is unclear. The CDR3 runs 13 residues. The germline V gene has CDR1 MNHEY and CDR2 SVGAGI. The V gene lost 5 bases and the J gene lost 2 bases, with 9 bases spanning the gap. CDR3: CASSLTPNYGYTF. The CDR3 DNA reads TGTGCCAGCAGTCTGACACCAAACTATGGCTACACCTTC.

The chain employs TRBV7-9 and TRBJ2-5; 9 nucleotides match TRBD1. CDR1 is SEHNR and CDR2 is FQNEAQ in the germline V gene (reference sequence). This CDR3 spans 17 amino acids. The V and J ends lost 3 bases and 5 bases, in that order; junction bases with no gene match: 13. CDR3 region: CASSFAHGQGLGETQYF. Here the CDR3 DNA reads TGTGCCAGCAGCTTCGCCCACGGACAGGGGTTAGGGGAGACCCAGTACTTC.